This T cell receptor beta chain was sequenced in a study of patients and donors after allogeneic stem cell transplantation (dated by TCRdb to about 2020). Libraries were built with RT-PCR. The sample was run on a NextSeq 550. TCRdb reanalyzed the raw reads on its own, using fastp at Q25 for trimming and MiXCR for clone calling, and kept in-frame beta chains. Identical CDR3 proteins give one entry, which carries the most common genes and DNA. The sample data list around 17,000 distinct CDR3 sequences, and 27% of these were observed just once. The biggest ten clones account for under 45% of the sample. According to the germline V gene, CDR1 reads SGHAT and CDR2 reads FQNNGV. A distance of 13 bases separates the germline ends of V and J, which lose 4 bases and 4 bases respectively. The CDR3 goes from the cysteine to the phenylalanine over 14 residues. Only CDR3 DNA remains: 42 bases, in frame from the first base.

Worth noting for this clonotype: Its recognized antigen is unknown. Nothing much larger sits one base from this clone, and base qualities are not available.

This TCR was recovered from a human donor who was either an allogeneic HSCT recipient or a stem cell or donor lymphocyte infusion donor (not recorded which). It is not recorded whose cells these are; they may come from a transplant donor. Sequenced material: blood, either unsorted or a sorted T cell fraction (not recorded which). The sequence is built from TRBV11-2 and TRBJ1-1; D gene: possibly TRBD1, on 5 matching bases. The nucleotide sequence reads TGTGCCAGCAGCTCCAGAGGGGTGAGCACTGAAGCTTTCTTT. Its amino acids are CASSSRGVSTEAFF.